What follows are 6 T cell receptor beta chains derived from one specimen sequenced in a study of T cells in Graves' hyperthyroidism and ophthalmopathy. TCR beta CDR3 sequences were amplified from RNA transcripts. Using the HTBI primer set, a first-round RT-PCR was run on the TCR CDR3. TCRdb reprocessed the multiplex PCR reads via MiXCR and lists one record per CDR3 protein. The repertoire holds 240,000 or so distinct CDR3 sequences, with about 17% as singletons. Input material: blood. Every receptor here comes from a woman aged 18-29 years with Graves' ophthalmopathy.

The chain carries TRBV7-2 and TRBJ1-1; D unresolved. V was clipped by 5 bases and J by 6 bases, with 13 bases between them. Looked up from germline, CDR1 is SGHTA and CDR2 is FQGNSA. This CDR3 spans 13 amino acids. CDR3 sequence (DNA): TGTGCCAGCAGCCTACCAGAGGGCTCTGAAGCTTTCTTT. It specifies CASSLPEGSEAFF.

This clonotype was seen at least ten times. The V call is TRBV28, the J call TRBJ2-3; tentatively, D is TRBD1 (5 bases). The CDR3 runs 14 residues. The V end was cut by 5 bases, the J end by 10 bases, with 19 bases between. Germline V gene data show CDR1 as MDHEN and CDR2 as SYDVKM. In DNA form, the CDR3 reads TGTGCCAGCAGTCGCCTAAGGGGCAAGGATGCGCAGTATTTT. Residues: CASSRLRGKDAQYF.

This clonotype came up many times. J is TRBJ2-1 and V is TRBV4-3; D not resolved. The CDR3 has 13 residues. The V gene lost 0 bases and the J gene lost 6 bases, with 6 bases spanning the gap. Germline CDR1 and CDR2: LGHNA and YSLEER. DNA of the CDR3: TGCGCCAGCAGCCAAGAGACTGGCAATGAGCAGTTCTTC. This encodes CASSQETGNEQFF.

This clonotype was observed once. The chain carries TRBV24-1 and TRBJ2-7, with 7 bases aligning to TRBD2. CDR1 is KGHDR and CDR2 is SFDVKD in the germline V gene. V lost 3 bases and J lost 8; bases outside the gene matches: 12. The CDR3 is 15 amino acids. This chain's CDR3 is CATSDPGTGTTKQYF. The DNA for the CDR3 is TGTGCCACCAGTGATCCCGGGACGGGGACTACGAAGCAGTACTTC.

This clonotype was seen many times. The chain combines TRBV20-1 with TRBJ1-2; 9 bases agree with TRBD1. The trim removed 4 bases at V and 6 bases at J, leaving 18 bases unmatched. Germline CDR1 is DFQATT and CDR2 is SNEGSKA (reference sequence). CDR3 size: 17 residues. As DNA, the CDR3 is TGCAGTGCTAACCGCGGGACAGGGCTTCTAGGGCCAGATGGCTACACCTTC. It translates to CSANRGTGLLGPDGYTF.

The sample holds many counts of this clonotype. The chain links TRBV6-1 to TRBJ1-1, with D unclear. Trimming took 5 bases from V and 4 from J, leaving 11 bases between them. The CDR3 length is 13 residues. Per germline, CDR1 MNHNS and CDR2 SASEGT. The CDR3 is CASSSSAGTEAFF. CDR3 bases: TGTGCCAGCAGTTCTTCTGCAGGCACTGAAGCTTTCTTT.